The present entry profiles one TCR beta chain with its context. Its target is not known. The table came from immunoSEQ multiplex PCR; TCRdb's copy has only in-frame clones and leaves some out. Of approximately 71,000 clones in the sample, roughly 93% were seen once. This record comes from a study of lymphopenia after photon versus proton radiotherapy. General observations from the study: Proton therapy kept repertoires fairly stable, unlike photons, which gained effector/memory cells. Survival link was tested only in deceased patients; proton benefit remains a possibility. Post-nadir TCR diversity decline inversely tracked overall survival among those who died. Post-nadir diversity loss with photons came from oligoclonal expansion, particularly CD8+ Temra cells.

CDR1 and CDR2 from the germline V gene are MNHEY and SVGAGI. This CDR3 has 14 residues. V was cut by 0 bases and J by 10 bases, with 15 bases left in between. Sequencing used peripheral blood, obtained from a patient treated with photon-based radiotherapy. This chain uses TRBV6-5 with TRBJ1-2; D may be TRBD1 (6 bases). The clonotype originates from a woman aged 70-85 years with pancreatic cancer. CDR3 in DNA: TGTGCCAGCAGTTACTCGAACAGGGAAAAACTCTACACCTTC. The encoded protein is CASSYSNREKLYTF.